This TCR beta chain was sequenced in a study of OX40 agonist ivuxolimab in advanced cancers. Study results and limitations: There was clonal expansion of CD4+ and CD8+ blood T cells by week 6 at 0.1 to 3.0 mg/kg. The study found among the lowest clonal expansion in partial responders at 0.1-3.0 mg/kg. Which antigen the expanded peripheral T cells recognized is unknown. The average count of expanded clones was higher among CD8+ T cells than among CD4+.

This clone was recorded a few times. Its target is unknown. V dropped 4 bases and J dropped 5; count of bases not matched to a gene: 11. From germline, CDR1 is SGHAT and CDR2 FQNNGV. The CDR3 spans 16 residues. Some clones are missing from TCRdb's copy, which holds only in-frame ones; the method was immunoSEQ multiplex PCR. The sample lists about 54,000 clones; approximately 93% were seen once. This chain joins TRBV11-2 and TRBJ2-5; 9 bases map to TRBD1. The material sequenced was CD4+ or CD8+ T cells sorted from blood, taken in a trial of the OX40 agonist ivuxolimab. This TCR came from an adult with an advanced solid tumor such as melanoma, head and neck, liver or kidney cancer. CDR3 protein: CASSSPRQGGSETQYF. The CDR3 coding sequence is TGTGCCAGCAGCTCCCCTAGACAGGGGGGTAGTGAGACCCAGTACTTC.